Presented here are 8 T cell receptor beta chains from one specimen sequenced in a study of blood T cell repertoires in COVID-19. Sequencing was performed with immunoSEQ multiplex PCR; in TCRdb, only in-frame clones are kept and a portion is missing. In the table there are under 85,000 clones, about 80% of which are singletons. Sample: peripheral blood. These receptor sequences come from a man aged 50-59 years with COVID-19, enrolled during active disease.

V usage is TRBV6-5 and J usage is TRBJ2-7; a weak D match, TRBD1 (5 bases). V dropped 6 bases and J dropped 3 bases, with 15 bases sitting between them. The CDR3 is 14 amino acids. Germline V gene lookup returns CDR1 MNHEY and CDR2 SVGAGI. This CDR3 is CASSQGVKYYEQYF. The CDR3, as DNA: TGTGCCAGCAGCCAAGGGGTGAAATACTACGAGCAGTACTTC.

CDR3 protein: CASSTPLRDYYGYTF. DNA for the CDR3: TGTGCCAGCAGCACGCCCCTCAGGGATTACTATGGCTACACCTTC. The chain uses TRBV5-8 and TRBJ1-2; tentatively, D is TRBD1 (5 bases). This CDR3 comprises 15 residues. V was trimmed by 4 bases and J by 3 bases, leaving 16 bases between them. Germline assignment: CDR1 SGHTS and CDR2 YDEGEE.

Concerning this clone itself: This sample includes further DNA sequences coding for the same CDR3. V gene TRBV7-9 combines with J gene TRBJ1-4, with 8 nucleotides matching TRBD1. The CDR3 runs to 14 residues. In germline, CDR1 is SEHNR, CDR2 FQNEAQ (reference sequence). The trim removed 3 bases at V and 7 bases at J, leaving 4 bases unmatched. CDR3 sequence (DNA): TGTGCCAGCAGCTTTGGACAGGGTGTTGAAAAACTGTTTTTT. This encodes CASSFGQGVEKLFF.

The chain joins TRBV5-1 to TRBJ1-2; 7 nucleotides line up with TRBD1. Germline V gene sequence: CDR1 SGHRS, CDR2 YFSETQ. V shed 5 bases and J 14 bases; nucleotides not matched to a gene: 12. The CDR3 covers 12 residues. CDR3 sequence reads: CASRPDDRAQTF. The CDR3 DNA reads TGCGCCAGCAGACCAGATGACAGGGCCCAAACCTTC.

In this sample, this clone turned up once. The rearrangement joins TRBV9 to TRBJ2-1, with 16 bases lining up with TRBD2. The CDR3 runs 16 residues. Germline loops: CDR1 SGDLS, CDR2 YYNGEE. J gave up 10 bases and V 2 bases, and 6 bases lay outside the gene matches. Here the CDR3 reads CASSVGTSGGASEQFF. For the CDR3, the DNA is TGTGCCAGCAGCGTTGGGACTAGCGGGGGGGCGAGCGAGCAGTTCTTC.

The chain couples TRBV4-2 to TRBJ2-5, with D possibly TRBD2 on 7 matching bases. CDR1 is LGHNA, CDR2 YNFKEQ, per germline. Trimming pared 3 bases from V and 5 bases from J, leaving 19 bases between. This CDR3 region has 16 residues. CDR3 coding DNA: TGTGCCAGCAGCCACTCCGCGACGGGGGGCGGTGAGACCCAGTACTTC. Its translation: CASSHSATGGGETQYF.

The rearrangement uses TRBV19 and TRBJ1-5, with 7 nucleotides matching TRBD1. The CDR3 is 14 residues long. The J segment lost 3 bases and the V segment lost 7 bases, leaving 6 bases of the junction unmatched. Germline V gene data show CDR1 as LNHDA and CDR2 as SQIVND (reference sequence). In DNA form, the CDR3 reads TGTGCCAGTAACGAACAGGGGTCCAATCAGCCCCAGCATTTT. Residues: CASNEQGSNQPQHF. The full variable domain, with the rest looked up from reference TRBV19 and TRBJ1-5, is DGGITQSPKYLFRKEGQNVTLSCEQNLNHDAMYWYRQDPGQGLRLIYYSQIVNDFQKGDIAEGYSVSREKKESFPLTVTSAQKNPTAFYLCASNEQGSNQPQHFGDGTRLSIL.

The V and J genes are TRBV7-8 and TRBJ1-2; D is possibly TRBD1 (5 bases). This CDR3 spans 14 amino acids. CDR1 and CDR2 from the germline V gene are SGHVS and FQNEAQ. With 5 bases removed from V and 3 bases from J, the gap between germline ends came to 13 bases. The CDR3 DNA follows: TGTGCCAGCAGCCCTTCGCAGGGATACTATGGCTACACCTTC. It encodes CASSPSQGYYGYTF.